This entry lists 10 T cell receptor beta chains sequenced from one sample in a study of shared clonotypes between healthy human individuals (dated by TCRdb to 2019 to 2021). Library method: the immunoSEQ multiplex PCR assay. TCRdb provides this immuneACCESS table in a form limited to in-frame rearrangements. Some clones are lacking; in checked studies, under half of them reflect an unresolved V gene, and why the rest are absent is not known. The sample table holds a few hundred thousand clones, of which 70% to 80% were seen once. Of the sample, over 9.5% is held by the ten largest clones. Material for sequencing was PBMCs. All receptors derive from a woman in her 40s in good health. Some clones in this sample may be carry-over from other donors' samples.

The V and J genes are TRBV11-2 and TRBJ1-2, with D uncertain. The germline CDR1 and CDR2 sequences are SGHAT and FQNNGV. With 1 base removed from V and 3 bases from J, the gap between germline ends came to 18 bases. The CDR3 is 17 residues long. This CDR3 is CASSLAYSIGRDYGYTF. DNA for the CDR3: TGTGCCAGCAGCTTAGCCTACTCCATAGGGCGGGACTATGGCTACACCTTC. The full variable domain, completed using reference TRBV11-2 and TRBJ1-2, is EAGVAQSPRYKIIEKRQSVAFWCNPISGHATLYWYQQILGQGPKLLIQFQNNGVVDDSQLPKDRFSAERLKGVDSTLKIQPAKLEDSAVYLCASSLAYSIGRDYGYTFGSGTRLTVV.

CDR3 sequence: CASSPSHSENTEAFF. CDR3 nucleotide sequence: TGTGCCAGCTCACCCAGTCACAGTGAGAACACTGAAGCTTTCTTT. The chain recombines TRBV18 with TRBJ1-1; no reliable D call. V gave up 3 bases and J gave up 1 base, with 12 bases separating them. CDR1 is KGHSH, CDR2 LQKENI, per germline. The CDR3 runs to 15 residues.

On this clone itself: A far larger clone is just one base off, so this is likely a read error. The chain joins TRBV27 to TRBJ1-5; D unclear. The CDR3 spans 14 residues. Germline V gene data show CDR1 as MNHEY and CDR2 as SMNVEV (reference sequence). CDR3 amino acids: CACSPLGRDQPQHF. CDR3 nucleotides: TGTGCCTGCAGTCCACTCGGGCGAGATCAGCCCCAGCATTTT.

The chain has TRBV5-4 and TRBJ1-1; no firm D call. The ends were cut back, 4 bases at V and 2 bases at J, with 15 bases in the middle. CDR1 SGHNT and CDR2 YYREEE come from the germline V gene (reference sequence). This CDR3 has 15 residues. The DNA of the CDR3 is TGTGCCAGCAGCCCCCCGAGTCTACCAAACACTGAAGCTTTCTTT. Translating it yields CASSPPSLPNTEAFF.

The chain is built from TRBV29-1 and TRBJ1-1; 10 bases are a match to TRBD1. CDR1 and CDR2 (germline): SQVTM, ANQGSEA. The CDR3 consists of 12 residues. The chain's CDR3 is CNAGQGDTEAFF. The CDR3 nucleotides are TGCAACGCTGGACAGGGGGATACTGAAGCTTTCTTT.

CDR3 coding DNA: TGTGCCAGCAGTGTACCGATCGGGACAGGGGGCGTCCTAGGGGATGAAAAACTGTTTTTT. It is translated as CASSVPIGTGGVLGDEKLFF. The chain links TRBV28 to TRBJ1-4, with 12 bases fitting TRBD1. Trimming at V came to 5 bases and at J to 6 bases, leaving 19 bases not matched to a gene. This CDR3 has 20 amino acids. CDR1 and CDR2 from the germline V gene are MDHEN and SYDVKM.

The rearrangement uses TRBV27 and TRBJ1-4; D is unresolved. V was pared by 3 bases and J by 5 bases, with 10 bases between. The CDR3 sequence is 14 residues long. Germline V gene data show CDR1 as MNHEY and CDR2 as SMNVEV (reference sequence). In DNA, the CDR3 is TGTGCCAGCAGTTTTAGCCGGACGAATGAAAAACTGTTTTTT. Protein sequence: CASSFSRTNEKLFF. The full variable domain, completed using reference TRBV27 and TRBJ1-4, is EAQVTQNPRYLITVTGKKLTVTCSQNMNHEYMSWYRQDPGLGLRQIYYSMNVEVTDKGDVPEGYKVSRKEKRNFPLILESPSPNQTSLYFCASSFSRTNEKLFFGSGTQLSVL.

The CDR3 DNA sequence: TGTGCCTGGAGTAACGGAGTAAATCAGCCCCAGCATTTT. This gives the protein CAWSNGVNQPQHF. The chain carries TRBV30 and TRBJ1-5; D is uncertain. V lost 2 bases and J 4 bases, leaving 9 bases between the germline ends. Germline V gene lookup returns CDR1 GTSNPN and CDR2 SVGIG (reference sequence). CDR3 length: 13 residues.

CDR3 region: CASSIGPSFRNEQFF. DNA for the CDR3: TGTGCCAGTAGTATAGGTCCTAGCTTTCGGAATGAGCAGTTCTTC. V and J are TRBV19 and TRBJ2-1, with a weak D call TRBD2 (5 bases). Germline lookup yields CDR1 LNHDA and CDR2 SQIVND (reference sequence). Trimming pared 1 base from V and 7 bases from J, leaving 14 bases between. This CDR3 contains 15 residues. Based on the CDR3 plus reference TRBV19 and TRBJ2-1, the full variable domain is DGGITQSPKYLFRKEGQNVTLSCEQNLNHDAMYWYRQDPGQGLRLIYYSQIVNDFQKGDIAEGYSVSREKKESFPLTVTSAQKNPTAFYLCASSIGPSFRNEQFFGPGTRLTVL.

CDR3 sequence reads: CASSLIAGVVETQYF. CDR3 in DNA: TGTGCCAGCAGCCTAATAGCGGGAGTTGTTGAGACCCAGTACTTC. V usage is TRBV7-8 and J usage is TRBJ2-5; TRBD2 aligns across 9 bases. The CDR3 is 15 residues long. Germline CDR1 SGHVS, CDR2 FQNEAQ. V was pared by 5 bases and J by 5 bases, with 9 bases of the junction left unmatched.